The subject of this entry is one T cell receptor (beta chain). The V segment lost 6 bases and the J segment 3 bases; nucleotides outside the gene matches: 17. CDR1 and CDR2 from the germline V gene are KGHSH and LQKENI. The CDR3 totals 17 residues. This specimen belongs to a study of cytomegalovirus exposure and HLA in healthy donors. Assay used: immunoSEQ multiplex PCR; TCRdb lists only in-frame clones, some missing. The data hold roughly 50,000 clones, with 90% observed a single time. Sequencing was performed on PBMCs. This receptor was obtained from a man aged 18 to 29 in good health and CMV-seronegative. The chain recombines TRBV18 with TRBJ2-7, with 7 bases that match TRBD1. The CDR3 sequence: CASSPGTASVLIYEQYF. The CDR3 DNA sequence: TGTGCCAGCTCCCCAGGGACAGCCTCCGTTTTGATCTACGAGCAGTACTTC.